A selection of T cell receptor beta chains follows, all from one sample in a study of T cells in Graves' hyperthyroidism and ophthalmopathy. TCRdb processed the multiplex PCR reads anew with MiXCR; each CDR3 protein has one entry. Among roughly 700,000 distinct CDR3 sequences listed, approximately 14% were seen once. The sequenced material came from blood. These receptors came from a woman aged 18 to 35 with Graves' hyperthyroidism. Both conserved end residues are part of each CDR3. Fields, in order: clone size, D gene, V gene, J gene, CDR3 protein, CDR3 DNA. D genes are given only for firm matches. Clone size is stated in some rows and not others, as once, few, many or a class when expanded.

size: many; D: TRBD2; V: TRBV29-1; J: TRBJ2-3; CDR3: CSVGGGTSRYTDTQYF; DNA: TGCAGCGTTGGGGGCGGGACTAGCCGCTATACAGATACGCAGTATTTT
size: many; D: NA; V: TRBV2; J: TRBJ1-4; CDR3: CASMRGTAYNEKLFF; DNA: TGTGCCAGCATGAGGGGTACAGCCTATAATGAAAAACTGTTTTTT
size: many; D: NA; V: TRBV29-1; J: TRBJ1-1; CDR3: CSVERSGDEAFF; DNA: TGCAGCGTTGAGAGGTCAGGGGATGAAGCTTTCTTT
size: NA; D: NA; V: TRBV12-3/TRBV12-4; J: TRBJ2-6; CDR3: CAGSNTGTGANVLTF; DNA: TGTGCCGGCAGTAATACAGGGACCGGGGCCAACGTCCTGACTTTC
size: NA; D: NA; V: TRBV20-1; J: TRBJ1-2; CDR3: CSARGVDREAHGYTF; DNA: TGCAGTGCTAGAGGGGTAGACAGAGAGGCTCATGGCTACACCTTC
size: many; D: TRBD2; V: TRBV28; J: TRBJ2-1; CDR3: CASSGLGIVNEQFF; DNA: TGTGCCAGCAGCGGACTAGGAATTGTCAATGAGCAGTTCTTC
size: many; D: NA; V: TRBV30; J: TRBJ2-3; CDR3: CAWSGPGDTQYF; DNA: TGTGCCTGGAGTGGACCCGGAGATACGCAGTATTTT
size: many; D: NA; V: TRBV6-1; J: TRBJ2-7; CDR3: CASSSILLLSPSYEQYF; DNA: TGTGCCAGCAGTTCCATCCTTCTACTATCACCATCCTACGAGCAGTACTTC
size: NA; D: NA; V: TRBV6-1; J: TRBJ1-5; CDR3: CASSPRQPSNQPQHF; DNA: TGTGCCAGCAGTCCGCGACAGCCTAGCAATCAGCCCCAGCATTTT
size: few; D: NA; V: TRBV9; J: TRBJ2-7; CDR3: CASSVGYGSYEQYF; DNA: TGTGCCAGCAGCGTAGGATACGGATCCTACGAGCAGTACTTC
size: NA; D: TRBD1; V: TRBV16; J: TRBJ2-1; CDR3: CASSPWTGANEQFF; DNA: TGTGCCAGCAGCCCCTGGACAGGGGCCAATGAGCAGTTCTTC
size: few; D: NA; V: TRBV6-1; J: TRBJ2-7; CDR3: CASSLGGKPYEQYF; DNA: TGTGCCAGCAGCCTAGGGGGTAAGCCCTACGAGCAGTACTTC
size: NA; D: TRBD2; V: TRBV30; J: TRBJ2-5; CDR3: CAWSASTSVEETQYF; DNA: TGTGCCTGGAGTGCCTCGACTAGCGTAGAAGAGACCCAGTACTTC
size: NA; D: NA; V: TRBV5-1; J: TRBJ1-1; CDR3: CASSLAFSGANTEAFF; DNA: TGCGCCAGCAGCTTGGCCTTCTCGGGCGCGAACACTGAAGCTTTCTTT
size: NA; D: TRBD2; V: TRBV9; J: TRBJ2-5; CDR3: CASSVVASGEGTQYF; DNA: TGTGCCAGCAGCGTAGTTGCTAGCGGAGAAGGGACCCAGTACTTC
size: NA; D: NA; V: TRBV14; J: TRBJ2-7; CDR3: CASSQVFGSYEQYF; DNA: TGTGCCAGCAGCCAAGTTTTCGGGTCCTACGAGCAGTACTTC
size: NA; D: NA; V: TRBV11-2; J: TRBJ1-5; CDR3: CASSLLPGPSNQPQHF; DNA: TGTGCCAGCAGCCTCCTCCCGGGACCCAGCAATCAGCCCCAGCATTTT
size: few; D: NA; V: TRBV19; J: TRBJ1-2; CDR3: CASSIAGSDYGYTF; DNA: TGTGCCAGTAGTATAGCAGGGTCGGACTATGGCTACACCTTC
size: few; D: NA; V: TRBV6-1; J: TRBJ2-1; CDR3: CASRPRFLSYNEQFF; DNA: TGTGCCAGCAGGCCCAGGTTCCTCTCCTACAATGAGCAGTTCTTC
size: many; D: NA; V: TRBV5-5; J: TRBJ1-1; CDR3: CASSLEFLRAGMNTEAFF; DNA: TGTGCCAGCAGCTTGGAATTTCTCAGGGCAGGGATGAACACTGAAGCTTTCTTT
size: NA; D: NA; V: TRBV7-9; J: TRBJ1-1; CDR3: CASSLWDWNTEAFF; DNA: TGTGCCAGCAGCTTATGGGATTGGAACACTGAAGCTTTCTTT
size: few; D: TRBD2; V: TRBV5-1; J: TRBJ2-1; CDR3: CASSWGLDGADEQFF; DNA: TGCGCCAGCAGCTGGGGACTAGATGGAGCCGATGAGCAGTTCTTC
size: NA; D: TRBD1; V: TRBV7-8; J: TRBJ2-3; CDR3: CASSLGTGGVTDTQYF; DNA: TGTGCCAGCAGCTTAGGGACAGGGGGTGTCACAGATACGCAGTATTTT
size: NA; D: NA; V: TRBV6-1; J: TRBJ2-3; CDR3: CASTRGDTQYF; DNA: TGTGCCAGCACTAGAGGGGATACGCAGTATTTT
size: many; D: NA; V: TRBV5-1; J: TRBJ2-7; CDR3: CASSYGQGNDEQYF; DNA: TGCGCCAGCAGCTATGGACAAGGAAACGACGAGCAGTACTTC
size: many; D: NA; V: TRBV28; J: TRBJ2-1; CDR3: CASSLRAPDEQFF; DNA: TGTGCCAGCAGTTTAAGGGCCCCGGATGAGCAGTTCTTC
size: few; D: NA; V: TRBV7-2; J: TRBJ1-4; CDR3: CASSETFREKLFF; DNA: TGTGCCAGCAGCGAAACTTTTCGTGAAAAACTGTTTTTT
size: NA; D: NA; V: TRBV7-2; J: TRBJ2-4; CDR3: CASTPIWGNAAKNIQYF; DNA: TGTGCCAGCACCCCCATATGGGGGAATGCTGCCAAAAACATTCAGTACTTC
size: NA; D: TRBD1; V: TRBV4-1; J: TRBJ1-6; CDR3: CASSQGAGTGLRSPLHF; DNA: TGCGCCAGCAGCCAAGGAGCTGGGACAGGGCTAAGATCACCCCTCCACTTT
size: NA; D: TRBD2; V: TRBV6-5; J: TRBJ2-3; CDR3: CASSYSSGSHTDTQYF; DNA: TGTGCCAGCAGTTACTCAAGCGGGAGCCACACAGATACGCAGTATTTT
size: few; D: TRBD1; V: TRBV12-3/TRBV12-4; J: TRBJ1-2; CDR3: CASSPDRARSAYGYTF; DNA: TGTGCCAGCAGTCCGGACAGGGCACGTTCCGCCTATGGCTACACCTTC
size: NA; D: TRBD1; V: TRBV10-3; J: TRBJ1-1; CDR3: CAISGDRGLWNTEAFF; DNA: TGTGCCATTTCCGGCGACAGGGGGTTATGGAACACTGAAGCTTTCTTT
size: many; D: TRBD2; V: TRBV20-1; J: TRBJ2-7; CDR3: CSAESGGSYEQYF; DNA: TGCAGTGCGGAGAGCGGGGGCTCCTACGAGCAGTACTTC
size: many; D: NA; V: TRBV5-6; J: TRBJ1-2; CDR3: CASTLIGGYGYTF; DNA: TGTGCCAGCACCCTAATTGGCGGATATGGCTACACCTTC
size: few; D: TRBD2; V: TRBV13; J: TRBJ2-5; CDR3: CASSLEEGLAFGEETQYF; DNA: TGTGCCAGCAGCTTAGAGGAGGGACTAGCTTTCGGGGAAGAGACCCAGTACTTC
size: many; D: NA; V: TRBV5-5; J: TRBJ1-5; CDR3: CASSLLPGITGPQHF; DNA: TGTGCCAGCAGCTTGCTGCCAGGGATAACTGGGCCCCAGCATTTT
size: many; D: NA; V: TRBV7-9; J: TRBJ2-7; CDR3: CASSDLGYEQYF; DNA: TGTGCCAGCAGCGACTTGGGGTACGAGCAGTACTTC
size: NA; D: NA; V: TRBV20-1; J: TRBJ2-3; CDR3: CSALFWRSTDTQYF; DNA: TGCAGTGCCCTTTTTTGGCGCAGCACAGATACGCAGTATTTT
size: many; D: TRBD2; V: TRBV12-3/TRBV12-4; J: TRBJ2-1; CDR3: CASSLAGTSGQFF; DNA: TGTGCCAGCAGTTTAGCGGGGACTAGCGGGCAGTTCTTC
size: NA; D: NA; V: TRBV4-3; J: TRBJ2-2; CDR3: CASSKVGGGTGELFF; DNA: TGCGCCAGCAGCAAGGTTGGAGGGGGGACCGGGGAGCTGTTTTTT
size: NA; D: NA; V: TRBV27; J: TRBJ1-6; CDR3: CASSLGDRFAPHSPLHF; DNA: TGTGCCAGCAGTTTAGGAGACAGGTTCGCTCCGCATTCACCCCTCCACTTT
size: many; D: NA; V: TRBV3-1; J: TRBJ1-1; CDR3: CASLQAGEAFF; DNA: TGTGCCAGCCTCCAAGCGGGCGAAGCTTTCTTT
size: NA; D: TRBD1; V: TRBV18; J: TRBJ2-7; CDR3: CASSPGIGTGGYEQYF; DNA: TGTGCCAGCTCCCCTGGGATCGGGACAGGGGGCTACGAGCAGTACTTC
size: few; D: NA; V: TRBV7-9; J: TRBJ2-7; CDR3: CASSWGFDEQYF; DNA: TGTGCCAGCAGCTGGGGGTTTGACGAGCAGTACTTC
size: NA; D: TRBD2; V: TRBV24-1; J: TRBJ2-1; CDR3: CATSGALSGNSYNEQFF; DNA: TGTGCCACCAGTGGGGCCCTTAGCGGGAACTCCTACAATGAGCAGTTCTTC
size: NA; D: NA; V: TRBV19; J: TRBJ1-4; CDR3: CASNSLRGTNEKLFF; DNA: TGTGCCAGTAACTCTTTGAGGGGGACTAATGAAAAACTGTTTTTT
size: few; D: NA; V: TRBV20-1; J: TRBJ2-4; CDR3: CSVSGQNIQYF; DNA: TGCAGTGTTTCAGGGCAAAACATTCAGTACTTC
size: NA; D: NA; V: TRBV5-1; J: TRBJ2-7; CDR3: CASRRLGEQYF; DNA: TGCGCCAGCAGACGTTTGGGCGAGCAGTACTTC
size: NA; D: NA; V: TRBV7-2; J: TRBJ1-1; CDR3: CASSLDRRRFRTENTEAFF; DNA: TGTGCCAGCAGCTTAGATCGCCGCCGCTTTAGGACGGAGAACACTGAAGCTTTCTTT
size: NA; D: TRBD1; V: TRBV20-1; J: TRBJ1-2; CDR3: CSGPGQGPYGYTF; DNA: TGCAGTGGACCGGGACAGGGGCCTTATGGCTACACCTTC
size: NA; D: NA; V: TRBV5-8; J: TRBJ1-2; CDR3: CASQADSLSYGYTF; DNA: TGTGCCAGCCAAGCAGACAGCCTCTCCTATGGCTACACCTTC
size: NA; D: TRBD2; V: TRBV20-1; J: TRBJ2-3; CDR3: CSATLLAGVTDTQYF; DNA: TGCAGTGCTACCTTACTAGCGGGAGTCACAGATACGCAGTATTTT
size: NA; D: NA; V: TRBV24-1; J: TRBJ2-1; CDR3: CATSRGRSYNEQFF; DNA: TGTGCCACCAGTCGGGGGAGATCCTACAATGAGCAGTTCTTC
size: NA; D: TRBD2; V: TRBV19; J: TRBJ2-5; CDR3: CASRPHPGLAEETQYF; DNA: TGTGCCAGTAGACCCCACCCAGGACTAGCAGAAGAGACCCAGTACTTC
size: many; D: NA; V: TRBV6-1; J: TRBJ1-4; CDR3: CASRTRGVTEKLFF; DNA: TGTGCCAGCAGAACCAGGGGAGTGACTGAAAAACTGTTTTTT
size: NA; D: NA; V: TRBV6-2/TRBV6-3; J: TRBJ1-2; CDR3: CASREPNYGYTF; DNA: TGTGCCAGCAGGGAGCCTAACTATGGCTACACCTTC
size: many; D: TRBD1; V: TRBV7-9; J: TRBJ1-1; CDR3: CASSSPFGLTGVNTEAFF; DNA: TGTGCCAGCAGCTCCCCCTTCGGATTGACAGGGGTGAACACTGAAGCTTTCTTT
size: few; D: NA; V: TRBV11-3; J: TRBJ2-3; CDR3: CASSPAEGISTDTQYF; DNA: TGTGCCAGCAGCCCAGCGGAGGGGATTAGCACAGATACGCAGTATTTT
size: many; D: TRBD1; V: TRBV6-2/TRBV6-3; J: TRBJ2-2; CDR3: CASRETGGSTGELFF; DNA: TGTGCCAGCAGAGAGACAGGGGGCTCCACCGGGGAGCTGTTTTTT